Shown below are 32 T cell receptor beta chains from a single sample sequenced in a study of CD8 T cells in ankylosing spondylitis. Study observations and caveats: It appeared that ankylosing spondylitis blood was characterized by a TCR beta motif of fewer than 10 highly homologous variants.

In TCRdb, the 5' RACE reads were re-called with MiXCR into one record per CDR3 protein. This table has 700,000 to 1,000,000 distinct CDR3 sequences, approximately 10% appearing once. No antigen is known for these receptors. Sequencing input: blood, either unsorted or a sorted T cell fraction (not recorded which). The source is a male donor with ankylosing spondylitis.

This clonotype was counted only a few times. V usage is TRBV20-1 and J usage is TRBJ2-1; D might be TRBD1 or TRBD2, each matching 6 bases. Germline V gene sequence: CDR1 DFQATT, CDR2 SNEGSKA (reference sequence). Deletions cut 8 bases from V and 1 base from J, with 18 bases between. The CDR3 consists of 15 residues. The CDR3 is CSSSGRRGSYNEQFF. Written as DNA, the CDR3 is TGCAGTTCCAGTGGTCGGAGGGGGTCCTACAATGAGCAGTTCTTC.

Ten or more counts support this clonotype. The rearrangement uses TRBV20-1 and TRBJ2-5, with D possibly TRBD2 on 6 matching bases. The CDR3 length is 14 residues. Germline V gene lookup returns CDR1 DFQATT and CDR2 SNEGSKA (reference sequence). V lost 4 bases and J lost 0, with 12 bases in between. DNA for the CDR3: TGCAGTGCTATGCGGGATTCGTACCAAGAGACCCAGTACTTC. This gives the protein CSAMRDSYQETQYF.

This clonotype was counted ten times or more. The V and J genes are TRBV5-1 and TRBJ1-2, with D perhaps TRBD1 (5 bases). This CDR3 spans 13 amino acids. CDR1 and CDR2 from the germline V gene are SGHRS and YFSETQ. V lost 5 bases and J 8 bases, leaving 16 bases between the germline ends. The CDR3 protein is CASSVSEGSGYTF. CDR3 nucleotide sequence: TGCGCCAGCAGTGTCTCAGAGGGGAGCGGCTACACCTTC.

The rearrangement links TRBV5-1 to TRBJ2-7; 9 nucleotides agree with TRBD2. From germline, CDR1 is SGHRS and CDR2 YFSETQ. This CDR3 spans 14 amino acids. Trimming cost V 4 bases and J 3 bases; bases outside gene matches: 5. The CDR3 here is CASSGSGGYYEQYF. The CDR3 DNA sequence: TGCGCCAGCAGCGGCAGCGGGGGGTACTACGAGCAGTACTTC.

This clonotype was seen a handful of times. The chain couples TRBV7-2 to TRBJ2-7; 7 nucleotides align to TRBD1. The CDR3 loop spans 15 amino acids. Losses at the gene ends were 2 bases for V and 2 bases for J; bases not matched to a gene: 6. Germline V gene sequence: CDR1 SGHTA, CDR2 FQGNSA. The CDR3 reads CASSLYRGPPYEQYF. CDR3 nucleotide sequence: TGTGCCAGCAGCTTATACAGGGGACCCCCCTACGAGCAGTACTTC. Full variable domain (missing parts from reference TRBV7-2 and TRBJ2-7): GAGVSQSPSNKVTEKGKDVELRCDPISGHTALYWYRQSLGQGLEFLIYFQGNSAPDKSGLPSDRFSAERTGGSVSTLTIQRTQQEDSAVYLCASSLYRGPPYEQYFGPGTRLTVT.

This clonotype has ten or more counts. The chain uses TRBV7-2 and TRBJ1-6; D gene uncertain. Trimming left V 3 bases short and J 0 bases short, with 9 bases between. The CDR3 is made up of 16 amino acids. The germline gives CDR1 SGHTA, CDR2 FQGNSA. The CDR3 region is CASSFRASSYNSPLHF. CDR3 DNA sequence: TGTGCCAGCAGCTTCCGCGCCAGCTCCTATAATTCACCCCTCCACTTT.

A few counts support this clonotype. The chain has TRBV10-1 and TRBJ2-5; D is ambiguous. CDR3 length: 14 amino acids. Germline CDR1 WNHNN, CDR2 SYGVQD (reference sequence). The ends were cut back, 3 bases at V and 4 bases at J, with 12 bases in the middle. Here the CDR3 reads CASSDRQVGETQYF. CDR3 sequence (DNA): TGCGCCAGCAGTGATCGCCAGGTTGGAGAGACCCAGTACTTC.

This clonotype occurred a few times. The chain carries TRBV20-1 and TRBJ1-4; D remains unclear. This CDR3 spans 15 amino acids. The V and J ends lost 0 bases and 7 bases respectively, with 15 bases between them. CDR1 is DFQATT, CDR2 SNEGSKA, per germline (reference sequence). The CDR3 loop reads CSARDFFTHSEKLFF. In nucleotides, the CDR3 is TGCAGTGCTAGAGATTTCTTCACCCACTCTGAAAAACTGTTTTTT.

This clonotype was recorded many times. The chain recombines TRBV9 with TRBJ1-2; the D gene is possibly TRBD1 (6 bases). In germline, CDR1 is SGDLS, CDR2 YYNGEE. The CDR3 totals 15 residues. The germline V and J ends were trimmed by 3 bases and 8 bases, with 20 bases remaining between them. The DNA of the CDR3 is TGTGCCAGCAGCGCAACCGGGACACTCGGAGGGGGCTACACCTTC. Protein sequence: CASSATGTLGGGYTF.

The chain uses TRBV12-3 or TRBV12-4 and TRBJ2-5; 9 bases line up with TRBD2. J was trimmed by 5 bases and V by 2 bases; bases with no gene match: 6. This CDR3 is built from 15 residues. CDR3 DNA: TGTGCCAGCAGTTTAAGATCTAGCGGGGACGAGACCCAGTACTTC. Amino acid sequence: CASSLRSSGDETQYF.

This clonotype showed up just a few times. V gene TRBV5-1 combines with J gene TRBJ1-1; no reliable D call. Germline loops: CDR1 SGHRS, CDR2 YFSETQ. The V gene lost 0 bases and the J gene lost 1 base, with 22 bases spanning the gap. CDR3 length: 19 amino acids. CDR3 nucleotides: TGCGCCAGCAGCTTGGAACCCCTGGGAATAGGCCGTCCGAACACTGAAGCTTTCTTT. Translation: CASSLEPLGIGRPNTEAFF.

This clonotype was observed a few times. This chain joins TRBV20-1 and TRBJ2-3; D ambiguous. Germline-derived CDR1 and CDR2 are DFQATT and SNEGSKA (reference sequence). This CDR3 is 14 amino acids long. Trimming left V 3 bases short and J 4 bases short, with 14 bases between. DNA of the CDR3: TGCAGTGCTAGCCGAACTGCAGAGGCAGATACGCAGTATTTT. Protein: CSASRTAEADTQYF.

A few counts support this clonotype. The chain links TRBV5-1 to TRBJ1-4; 9 bases fit TRBD1. The length of the CDR3 is 15 residues. CDR1 is SGHRS, CDR2 YFSETQ, per germline. After removal of 4 bases from V and 7 bases from J, the junction contained 8 bases not matched to a gene. CDR3 DNA sequence: TGCGCCAGCAGCAGGGACAGGGCTACGGGTGAAAAACTGTTTTTT. Translating it yields CASSRDRATGEKLFF.

This clonotype was seen only a few times. The chain carries TRBV5-5 and TRBJ1-3, with a weak D call TRBD1 (5 bases). Germline V gene data show CDR1 as SGHKS and CDR2 as YYEKEE (reference sequence). The CDR3 runs 15 residues. The germline V and J ends were trimmed by 1 base and 4 bases, with 12 bases remaining between them. The CDR3 here is CASSLWGPEGNTIYF. The DNA of the CDR3 is TGTGCCAGCAGCTTGTGGGGACCAGAAGGAAACACCATATATTTT.

This clonotype was detected many times. The chain uses TRBV12-3 or TRBV12-4 and TRBJ2-7, with a possible D match to TRBD2 (5 bases). With 6 bases removed from V and 4 bases from J, the gap between germline ends came to 13 bases. The CDR3 extends over 13 amino acids. DNA for the CDR3: TGTGCCAGCAGGGAGGACGGAGTGTACGAGCAGTACTTC. Encoded protein: CASREDGVYEQYF.

This chain connects TRBV18 to TRBJ2-5; D gene ambiguous. The CDR3 loop spans 15 amino acids. V was cut by 0 bases and J by 3 bases, with 11 bases left in between. The germline V gene has CDR1 KGHSH and CDR2 LQKENI. The DNA for the CDR3 is TGTGCCAGCTCACCACCGTCCCCCTCGGAAGAGACCCAGTACTTC. Translated: CASSPPSPSEETQYF.

The chain couples TRBV28 to TRBJ2-7, with 14 nucleotides matching TRBD2. The CDR3 covers 15 residues. In germline, CDR1 is MDHEN, CDR2 SYDVKM. Trimming at V came to 10 bases and at J to 4 bases, leaving 9 bases not matched to a gene. The CDR3 DNA is TGTGCCACCCTGACTAGCGGGAGGGCCGGGTACGAGCAGTACTTC. Residues: CATLTSGRAGYEQYF.

The table lists this clonotype with a few counts. The CDR3 protein is CASSFSGRINNEQFF. CDR3 sequence (DNA): TGTGCCAGCAGCTTCTCCGGGAGGATAAACAATGAGCAGTTCTTC. This sequence joins TRBV11-2 and TRBJ2-1, with 7 bases identical to TRBD2. The germline V gene has CDR1 SGHAT and CDR2 FQNNGV. This CDR3 has 15 residues. Trimming removed 3 bases from V and 5 bases from J; junction bases left unmatched: 7.

In this sample, this clonotype turned up a few times. Here the CDR3 reads CASSRQDPSYEQYF. CDR3 nucleotides: TGTGCCAGCTCACGACAGGATCCCTCCTACGAGCAGTACTTC. This rearrangement joins TRBV18 to TRBJ2-7; D is possibly TRBD1 (6 bases). Trimming cost V 4 bases and J 0 bases, with 10 bases left between them. Germline V CDR1 and CDR2: KGHSH, LQKENI. This CDR3 is built from 14 residues.

The chain employs TRBV20-1 and TRBJ2-1; 7 nucleotides agree with TRBD1. V shed 3 bases, J shed 8 bases, and the junction held 13 bases outside the gene matches. This CDR3 region has 15 residues. CDR1 is DFQATT and CDR2 is SNEGSKA in the germline V gene (reference sequence). The DNA for the CDR3 is TGCAGTGCTAGTTGGTGGGGACAGCCCCGTGATGAGCAGTTCTTC. This sequence encodes CSASWWGQPRDEQFF.

Concerning this clonotype: A read error may explain this, as a much larger clone is one base away. The rearrangement uses TRBV7-9 and TRBJ2-1; 13 nucleotides line up with TRBD2. The CDR3 has 15 amino acids. V lost 5 bases to trimming and J lost 6 bases; unmatched junction nucleotides: 4. The germline V gene encodes CDR1 SEHNR and CDR2 FQNEAQ (reference sequence). The CDR3 sequence is CASSHTSGGANEQFF. DNA for the CDR3: TGTGCCAGCAGCCATACTAGCGGGGGGGCCAATGAGCAGTTCTTC.

V usage is TRBV10-2 and J usage is TRBJ2-6, with a tentative D call TRBD1 (6 bases). Trimming took 7 bases from V and 13 from J, leaving 14 bases between them. CDR1 and CDR2 from the germline V gene are WSHSY and SAAADI. The CDR3 spans 12 residues. DNA for the CDR3: TGCGCCAGCACCAGAGACAGGTCTGTCCTGACTTTC. It is translated as CASTRDRSVLTF.

This clonotype was counted ten times or more. The gene calls are TRBV20-1 and TRBJ2-5; D may be TRBD2 (5 bases). This CDR3 contains 15 residues. Trimming took 2 bases from V and 5 from J, leaving 18 bases between them. The germline V gene encodes CDR1 DFQATT and CDR2 SNEGSKA (reference sequence). CDR3 residues: CSARRPISGSETQYF. The CDR3 DNA sequence: TGCAGTGCTAGACGTCCCATCTCGGGGAGTGAGACCCAGTACTTC.

The CDR3 reads CASSVGGSTTGRYTF. As DNA, the CDR3 is TGTGCCAGCAGCGTAGGAGGCAGCACTACAGGACGCTACACCTTC. The chain employs TRBV9 and TRBJ1-2; perhaps TRBD1 as D (5 bases). Germline V gene data show CDR1 as SGDLS and CDR2 as YYNGEE. The CDR3 totals 15 residues. V was trimmed by 0 bases and J by 9 bases, leaving 18 bases between them.

This clonotype was recorded a few times. The rearrangement uses TRBV12-3 or TRBV12-4 and TRBJ2-1; 7 bases are shared with TRBD2. CDR3 length: 14 residues. J gave up 3 bases and V 4 bases, and 3 bases lay outside the gene matches. CDR3 in DNA: TGTGCCAGCAGTTCACCGGGGGGCTACAATGAGCAGTTCTTC. It yields the protein CASSSPGGYNEQFF.

The CDR3, as DNA: TGCAGTGCTACCTCCCCGGGAGAATCATACAATGAGCAGTTCTTC. Encoded protein: CSATSPGESYNEQFF. The chain employs TRBV20-1 and TRBJ2-1, with D tentatively TRBD2 (6 bases). Germline V CDR1 and CDR2: DFQATT, SNEGSKA (reference sequence). V was cut by 4 bases and J by 4 bases, with 17 bases left in between. The CDR3 is 15 residues long.

V and J are TRBV27 and TRBJ2-2; D is ambiguous. This CDR3 is built from 13 residues. Germline-derived CDR1 and CDR2 are MNHEY and SMNVEV (reference sequence). V lost 3 bases, J lost 4 bases, and 6 bases lay in between. CDR3: CASSFDRTGELFF. DNA of the CDR3: TGTGCCAGCAGTTTCGACCGCACCGGGGAGCTGTTTTTT.

The J gene is TRBJ1-4, the V gene TRBV15; D ambiguous. The ends were cut back, 0 bases at V and 10 bases at J, with 3 bases in the middle. The germline gives CDR1 LNHNV, CDR2 YYDKDF (reference sequence). There are 11 residues in the CDR3. The CDR3 region has the DNA TGTGCCACCAGCAGAGATGGAAAACTGTTTTTT. It is translated as CATSRDGKLFF.

This clonotype has more than one count but fewer than ten. V is TRBV10-3 and J is TRBJ2-3, with a weak D call TRBD1 (5 bases). Trimming cost V 5 bases and J 3 bases, with 18 bases left between them. The CDR3 has 16 amino acids. Germline CDR1 ENHRY, CDR2 SYGVKD. CDR3 bases: TGTGCCATCAGTACTTCCCGGCAGGGTCAGACAGATACGCAGTATTTT. Its protein is CAISTSRQGQTDTQYF.

This clonotype was counted only a few times. This sequence joins TRBV7-2 and TRBJ1-2, with D unresolved. Germline lookup yields CDR1 SGHTA and CDR2 FQGNSA. This CDR3 region has 13 residues. The germline V and J ends were trimmed by 3 bases and 3 bases, with 8 bases remaining between them. The CDR3 loop reads CASSLSFDYGYTF. The DNA of the CDR3 is TGTGCCAGCAGCTTGAGCTTCGACTATGGCTACACCTTC.

This clonotype was counted at least ten times. CDR3 in amino acids: CASSLRHGSYNEQFF. As DNA, the CDR3 is TGTGCCAGCAGCTTACGCCACGGCTCGTACAATGAGCAGTTCTTC. The V gene is TRBV13, the J gene TRBJ2-1; no clear D gene. V was shortened by 2 bases and J by 4 bases, with 12 bases between the two germline ends. Per germline, CDR1 PRHDT and CDR2 FYEKMQ (reference sequence). This CDR3 is built from 15 residues.

The genes are TRBV5-1 and TRBJ1-2, with 7 nucleotides matching TRBD1. CDR3 length equals 14 residues. Per germline, CDR1 SGHRS and CDR2 YFSETQ. V trimming: 2 bases; J trimming: 4 bases; junction bases outside the gene matches: 5. The CDR3 protein is CASSFVPGGYGYTF. In DNA form, the CDR3 reads TGCGCCAGCAGCTTCGTCCCAGGGGGCTATGGCTACACCTTC.